This T cell receptor (beta chain) emerged from a study of regulatory T cells in long-lasting Graves disease. Germline CDR1 reads SGHDN; CDR2 reads FVKESK. The V segment lost 1 base and the J segment 3 bases; nucleotides outside the gene matches: 0. The CDR3 totals 15 residues. This clonotype occurred a few times. Its antigen is not known. Described time point: newly diagnosed GD, antithyroid drugs for less than 3 months. Extracted RNA from PBMCs served as the source of the TCR library. Through Arm-PCR of CDR3 regions and iRepertoire HTBI primers, TCR beta libraries were built. TCRdb processed the multiplex PCR reads anew with MiXCR; each CDR3 protein has one entry. Among 350,000 to 550,000 distinct CDR3 sequences listed, under 15% were seen once. Points from the study as a whole: The number of shared public clonotypes was higher in persistent patients (around 2,700) than new patients (more than 850). Favored gene segments in persistent disease were TRBV28, TRBJ1-2 and TRBJ2-5.

The same specimen was also included in a second study, on T cells in Graves' hyperthyroidism and ophthalmopathy. Per that study: First-round RT-PCR targeting the TCR CDR3 was performed with the HTBI primer set. Blood held most thyroid clonotypes expanded above 0.001 frequency.

The sample consisted of peripheral blood mononuclear cells (PBMCs), taken at new diagnosis, from a patient treated with antithyroid drugs. The gene calls are TRBV14 and TRBJ2-1; 10 positions match TRBD2. This TCR derives from a woman in her twenties or thirties with Graves disease. The CDR3 DNA is TGTGCCAGCAGCCAAGCTAGCGGGAGCTACAATGAGCAGTTCTTC. It encodes CASSQASGSYNEQFF.